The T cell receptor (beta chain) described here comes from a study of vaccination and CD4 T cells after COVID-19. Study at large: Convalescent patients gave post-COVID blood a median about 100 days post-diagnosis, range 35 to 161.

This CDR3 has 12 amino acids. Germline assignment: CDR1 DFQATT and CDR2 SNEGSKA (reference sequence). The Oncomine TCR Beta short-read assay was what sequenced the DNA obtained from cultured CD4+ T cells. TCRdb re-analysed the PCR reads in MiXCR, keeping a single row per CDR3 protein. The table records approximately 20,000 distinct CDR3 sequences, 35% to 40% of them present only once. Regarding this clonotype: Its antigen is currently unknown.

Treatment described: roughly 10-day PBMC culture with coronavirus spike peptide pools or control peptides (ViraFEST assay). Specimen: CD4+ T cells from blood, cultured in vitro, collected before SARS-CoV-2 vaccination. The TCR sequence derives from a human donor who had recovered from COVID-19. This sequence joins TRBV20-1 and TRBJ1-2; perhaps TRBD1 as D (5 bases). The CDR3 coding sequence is TGCAGCGGGGACCCCCGCAACTATGGCTACACCTTC. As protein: CSGDPRNYGYTF.